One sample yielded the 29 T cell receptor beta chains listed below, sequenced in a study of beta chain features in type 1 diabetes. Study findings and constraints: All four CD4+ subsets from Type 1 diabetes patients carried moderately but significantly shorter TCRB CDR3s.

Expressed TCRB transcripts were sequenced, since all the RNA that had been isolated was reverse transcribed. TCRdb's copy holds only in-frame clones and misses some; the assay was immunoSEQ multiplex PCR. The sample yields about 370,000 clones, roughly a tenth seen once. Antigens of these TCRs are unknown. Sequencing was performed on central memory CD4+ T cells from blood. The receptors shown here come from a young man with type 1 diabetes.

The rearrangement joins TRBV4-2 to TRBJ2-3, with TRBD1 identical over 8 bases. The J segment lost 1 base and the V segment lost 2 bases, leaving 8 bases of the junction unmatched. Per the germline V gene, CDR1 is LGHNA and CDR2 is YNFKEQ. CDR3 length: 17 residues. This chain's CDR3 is CASSQPDRGYGTDTQYF. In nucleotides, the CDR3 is TGTGCCAGCAGCCAACCAGACAGGGGTTATGGCACAGATACGCAGTATTTT.

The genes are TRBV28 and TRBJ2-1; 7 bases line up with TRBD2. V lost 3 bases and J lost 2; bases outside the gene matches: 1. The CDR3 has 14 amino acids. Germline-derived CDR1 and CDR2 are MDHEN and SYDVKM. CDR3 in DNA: TGTGCCAGCAGTTTGGGAGGGACCTACAATGAGCAGTTCTTC. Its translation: CASSLGGTYNEQFF.

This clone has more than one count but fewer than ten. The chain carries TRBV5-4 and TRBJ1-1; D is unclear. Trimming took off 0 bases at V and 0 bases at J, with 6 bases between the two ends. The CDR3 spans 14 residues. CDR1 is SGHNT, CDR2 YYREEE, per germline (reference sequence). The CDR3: CASSLANMNTEAFF. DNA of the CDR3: TGTGCCAGCAGCTTGGCCAATATGAACACTGAAGCTTTCTTT.

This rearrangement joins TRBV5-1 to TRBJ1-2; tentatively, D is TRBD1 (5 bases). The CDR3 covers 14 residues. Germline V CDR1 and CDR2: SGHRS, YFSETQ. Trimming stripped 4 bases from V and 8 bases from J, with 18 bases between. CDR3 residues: CASSERSGPEGYTF. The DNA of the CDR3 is TGCGCCAGCAGCGAGCGGTCGGGGCCGGAGGGCTACACCTTC.

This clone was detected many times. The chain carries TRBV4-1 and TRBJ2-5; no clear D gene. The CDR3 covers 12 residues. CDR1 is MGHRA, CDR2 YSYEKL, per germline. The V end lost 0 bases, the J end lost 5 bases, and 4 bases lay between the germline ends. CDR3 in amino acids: CASSQEHETQYF. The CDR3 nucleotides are TGCGCCAGCAGCCAAGAACACGAGACCCAGTACTTC.

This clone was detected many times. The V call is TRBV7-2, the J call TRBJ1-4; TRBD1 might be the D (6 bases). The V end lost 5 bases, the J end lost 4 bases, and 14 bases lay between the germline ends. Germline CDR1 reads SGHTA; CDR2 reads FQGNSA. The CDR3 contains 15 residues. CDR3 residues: CASSLWGQRNEKLFF. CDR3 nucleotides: TGTGCCAGCAGCCTATGGGGACAACGTAATGAAAAACTGTTTTTT.

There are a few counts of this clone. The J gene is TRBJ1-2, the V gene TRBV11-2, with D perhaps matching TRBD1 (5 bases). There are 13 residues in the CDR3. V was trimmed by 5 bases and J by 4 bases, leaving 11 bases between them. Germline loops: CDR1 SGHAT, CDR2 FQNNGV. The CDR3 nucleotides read TGTGCCAGCAGCCCGGACGGGACCTATGGCTACACCTTC. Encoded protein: CASSPDGTYGYTF.

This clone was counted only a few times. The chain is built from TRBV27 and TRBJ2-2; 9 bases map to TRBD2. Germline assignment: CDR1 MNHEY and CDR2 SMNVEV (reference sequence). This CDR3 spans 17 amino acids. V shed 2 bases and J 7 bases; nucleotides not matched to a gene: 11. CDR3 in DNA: TGTGCCAGCAGTTTAACCGGGACTAGCAGAGGGGGCGGGGAGCTGTTTTTT. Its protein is CASSLTGTSRGGGELFF.

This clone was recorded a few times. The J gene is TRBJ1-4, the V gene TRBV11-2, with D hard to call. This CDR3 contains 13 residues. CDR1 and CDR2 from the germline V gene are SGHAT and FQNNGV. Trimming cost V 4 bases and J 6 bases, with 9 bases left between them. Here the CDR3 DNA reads TGTGCCAGCAGCTCAGGACCGGATGAAAAACTGTTTTTT. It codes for CASSSGPDEKLFF.

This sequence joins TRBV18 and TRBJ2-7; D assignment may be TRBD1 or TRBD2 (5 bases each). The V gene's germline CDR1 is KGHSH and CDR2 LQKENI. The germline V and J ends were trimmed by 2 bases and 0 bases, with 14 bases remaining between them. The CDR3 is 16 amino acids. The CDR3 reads CASSPWDGATSYEQYF. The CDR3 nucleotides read TGTGCCAGCTCACCATGGGACGGGGCCACCTCCTACGAGCAGTACTTC.

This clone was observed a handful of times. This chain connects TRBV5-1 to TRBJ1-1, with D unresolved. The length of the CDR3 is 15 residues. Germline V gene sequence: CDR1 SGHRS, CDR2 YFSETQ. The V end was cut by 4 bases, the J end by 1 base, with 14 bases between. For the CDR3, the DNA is TGCGCCAGCAGCGCCCGGGCCCTGGGGAACACTGAAGCTTTCTTT. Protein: CASSARALGNTEAFF.

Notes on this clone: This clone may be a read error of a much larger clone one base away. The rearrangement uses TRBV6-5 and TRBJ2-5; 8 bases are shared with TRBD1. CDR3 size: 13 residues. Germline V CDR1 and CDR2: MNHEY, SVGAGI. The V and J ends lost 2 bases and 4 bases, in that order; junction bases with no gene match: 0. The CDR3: CASSYQGAETQYF. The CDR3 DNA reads TGTGCCAGCAGTTACCAGGGGGCAGAGACCCAGTACTTC.

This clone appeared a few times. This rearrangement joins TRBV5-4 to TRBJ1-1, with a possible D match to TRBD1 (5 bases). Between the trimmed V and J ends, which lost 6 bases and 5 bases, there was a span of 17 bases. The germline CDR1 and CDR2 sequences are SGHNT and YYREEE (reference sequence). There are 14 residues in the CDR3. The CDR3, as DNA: TGTGCCAGCATGTTTAGCCAGGGCGTTACTGAAGCTTTCTTT. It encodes CASMFSQGVTEAFF.

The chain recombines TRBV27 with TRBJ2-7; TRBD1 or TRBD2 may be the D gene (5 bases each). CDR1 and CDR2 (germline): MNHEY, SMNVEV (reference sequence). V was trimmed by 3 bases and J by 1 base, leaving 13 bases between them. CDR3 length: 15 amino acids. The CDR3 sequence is CASSFGADFSYEQYF. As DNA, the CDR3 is TGTGCCAGCAGTTTTGGGGCGGACTTTTCCTACGAGCAGTACTTC.

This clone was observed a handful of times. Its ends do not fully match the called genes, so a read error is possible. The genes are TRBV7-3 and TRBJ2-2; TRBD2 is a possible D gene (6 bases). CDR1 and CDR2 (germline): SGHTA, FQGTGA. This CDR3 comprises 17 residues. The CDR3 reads CASSQLLARIHTGELFF. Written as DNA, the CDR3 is TGCGCCAGCAGCCAGCTACTAGCTCGAATTCACACCGGGGAGCTGTTTTTT.

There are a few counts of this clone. CDR3 region: CASRDAGGANTGELFF. As DNA, the CDR3 is TGTGCCAGCAGGGATGCAGGGGGCGCAAACACCGGGGAGCTGTTTTTT. The J gene is TRBJ2-2, the V gene TRBV6-6, with 8 positions matching TRBD1. V lost 6 bases to trimming and J lost 2 bases; unmatched junction nucleotides: 8. Germline CDR1 MNHNY, CDR2 SVGAGI (reference sequence). The length of the CDR3 is 16 residues.

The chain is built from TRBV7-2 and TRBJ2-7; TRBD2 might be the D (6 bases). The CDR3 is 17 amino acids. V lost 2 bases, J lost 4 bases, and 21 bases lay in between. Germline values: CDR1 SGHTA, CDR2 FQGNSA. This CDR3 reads CASSLRSRDSGGYEQYF. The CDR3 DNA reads TGTGCCAGCAGCTTAAGGTCTCGGGACTCCGGAGGTTACGAGCAGTACTTC.

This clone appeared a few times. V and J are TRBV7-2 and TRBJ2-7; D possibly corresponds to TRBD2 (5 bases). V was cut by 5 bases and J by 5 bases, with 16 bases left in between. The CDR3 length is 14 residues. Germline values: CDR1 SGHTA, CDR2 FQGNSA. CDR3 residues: CASSLGVGSHEQYF. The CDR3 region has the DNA TGTGCCAGCAGCCTGGGAGTTGGATCCCACGAGCAGTACTTC.

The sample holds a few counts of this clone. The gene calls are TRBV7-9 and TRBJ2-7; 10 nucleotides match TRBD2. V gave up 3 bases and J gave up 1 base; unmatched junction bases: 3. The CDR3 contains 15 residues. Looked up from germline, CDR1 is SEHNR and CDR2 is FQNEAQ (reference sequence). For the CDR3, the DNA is TGTGCCAGCAGCTTTCCTAGCGGGAGATCCTACGAGCAGTACTTC. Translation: CASSFPSGRSYEQYF.

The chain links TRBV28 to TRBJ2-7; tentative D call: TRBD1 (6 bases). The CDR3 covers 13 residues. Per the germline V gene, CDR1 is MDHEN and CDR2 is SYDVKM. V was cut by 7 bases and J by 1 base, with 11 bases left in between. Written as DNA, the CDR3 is TGTGCCAGCATGGGGGCACCGTCCTACGAGCAGTACTTC. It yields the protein CASMGAPSYEQYF. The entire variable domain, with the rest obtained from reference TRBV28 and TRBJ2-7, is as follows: DVKVTQSSRYLVKRTGEKVFLECVQDMDHENMFWYRQDPGLGLRLIYFSYDVKMKEKGDIPEGYSVSREKKERFSLILESASTNQTSMYLCASMGAPSYEQYFGPGTRLTVT.

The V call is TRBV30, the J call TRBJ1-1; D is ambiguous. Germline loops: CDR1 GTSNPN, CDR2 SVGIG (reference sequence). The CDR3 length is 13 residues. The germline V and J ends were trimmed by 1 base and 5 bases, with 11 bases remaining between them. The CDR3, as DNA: TGTGCCTGGAGTGCGTCATGGGGTACTGAAGCTTTCTTT. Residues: CAWSASWGTEAFF.

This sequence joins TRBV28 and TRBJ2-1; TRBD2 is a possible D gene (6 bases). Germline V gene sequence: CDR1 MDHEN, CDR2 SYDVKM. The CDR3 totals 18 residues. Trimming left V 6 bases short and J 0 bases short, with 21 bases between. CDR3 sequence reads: CASSPRNLGRGSYNEQFF. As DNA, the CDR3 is TGTGCCAGCAGCCCAAGGAATCTCGGGCGGGGCTCCTACAATGAGCAGTTCTTC.

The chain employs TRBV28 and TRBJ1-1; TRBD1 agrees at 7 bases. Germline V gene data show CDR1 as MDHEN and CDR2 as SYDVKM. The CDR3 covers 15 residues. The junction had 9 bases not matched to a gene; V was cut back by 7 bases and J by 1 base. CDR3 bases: TGTGCCAGCAAACCGGGACAGACCTCGAACACTGAAGCTTTCTTT. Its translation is CASKPGQTSNTEAFF.

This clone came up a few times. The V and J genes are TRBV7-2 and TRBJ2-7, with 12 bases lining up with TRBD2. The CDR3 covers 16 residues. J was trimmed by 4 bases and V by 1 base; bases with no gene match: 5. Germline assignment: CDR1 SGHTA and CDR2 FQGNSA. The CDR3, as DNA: TGTGCCAGCAGCTTAGGGCTAGCGGGAGGGCCGTACGAGCAGTACTTC. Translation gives CASSLGLAGGPYEQYF.

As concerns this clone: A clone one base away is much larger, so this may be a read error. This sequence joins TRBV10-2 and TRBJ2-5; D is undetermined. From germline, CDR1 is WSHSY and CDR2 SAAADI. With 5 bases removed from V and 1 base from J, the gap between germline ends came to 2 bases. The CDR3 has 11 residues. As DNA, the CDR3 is TGCGCCAGCAGTTTCCAAGAGACCCAGTACTTC. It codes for CASSFQETQYF.

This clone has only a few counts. DNA of the CDR3: TGTGCCACCAGCAGAGATGGGGCAGGGTACACAGATACGCAGTATTTT. Amino acid sequence: CATSRDGAGYTDTQYF. The V call is TRBV15, the J call TRBJ2-3, with a possible D match to TRBD1 (5 bases). The germline V gene has CDR1 LNHNV and CDR2 YYDKDF (reference sequence). The CDR3 consists of 16 residues. Trimming took 0 bases from V and 2 from J, leaving 12 bases between them.

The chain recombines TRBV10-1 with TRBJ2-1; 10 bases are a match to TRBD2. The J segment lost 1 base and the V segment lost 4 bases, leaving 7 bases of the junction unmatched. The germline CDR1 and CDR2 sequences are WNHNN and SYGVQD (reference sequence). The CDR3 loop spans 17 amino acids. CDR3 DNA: TGCGCCAGCAGTGGGGCAGCTAGCGGGAGATCCTACAATGAGCAGTTCTTC. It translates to CASSGAASGRSYNEQFF.

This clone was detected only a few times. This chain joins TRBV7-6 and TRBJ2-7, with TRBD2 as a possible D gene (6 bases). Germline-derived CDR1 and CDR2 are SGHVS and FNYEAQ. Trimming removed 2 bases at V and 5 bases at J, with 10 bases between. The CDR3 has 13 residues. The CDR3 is CASSLQLANEQYF. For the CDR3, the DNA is TGTGCCAGCAGCTTACAACTAGCCAACGAGCAGTACTTC.

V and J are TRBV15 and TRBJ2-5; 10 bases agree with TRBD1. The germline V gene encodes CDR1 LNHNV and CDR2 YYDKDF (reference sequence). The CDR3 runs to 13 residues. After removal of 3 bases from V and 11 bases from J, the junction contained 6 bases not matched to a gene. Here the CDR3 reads CATSSDRGPPQYF. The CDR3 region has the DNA TGTGCCACCAGCAGCGACAGGGGGCCTCCGCAGTACTTC.